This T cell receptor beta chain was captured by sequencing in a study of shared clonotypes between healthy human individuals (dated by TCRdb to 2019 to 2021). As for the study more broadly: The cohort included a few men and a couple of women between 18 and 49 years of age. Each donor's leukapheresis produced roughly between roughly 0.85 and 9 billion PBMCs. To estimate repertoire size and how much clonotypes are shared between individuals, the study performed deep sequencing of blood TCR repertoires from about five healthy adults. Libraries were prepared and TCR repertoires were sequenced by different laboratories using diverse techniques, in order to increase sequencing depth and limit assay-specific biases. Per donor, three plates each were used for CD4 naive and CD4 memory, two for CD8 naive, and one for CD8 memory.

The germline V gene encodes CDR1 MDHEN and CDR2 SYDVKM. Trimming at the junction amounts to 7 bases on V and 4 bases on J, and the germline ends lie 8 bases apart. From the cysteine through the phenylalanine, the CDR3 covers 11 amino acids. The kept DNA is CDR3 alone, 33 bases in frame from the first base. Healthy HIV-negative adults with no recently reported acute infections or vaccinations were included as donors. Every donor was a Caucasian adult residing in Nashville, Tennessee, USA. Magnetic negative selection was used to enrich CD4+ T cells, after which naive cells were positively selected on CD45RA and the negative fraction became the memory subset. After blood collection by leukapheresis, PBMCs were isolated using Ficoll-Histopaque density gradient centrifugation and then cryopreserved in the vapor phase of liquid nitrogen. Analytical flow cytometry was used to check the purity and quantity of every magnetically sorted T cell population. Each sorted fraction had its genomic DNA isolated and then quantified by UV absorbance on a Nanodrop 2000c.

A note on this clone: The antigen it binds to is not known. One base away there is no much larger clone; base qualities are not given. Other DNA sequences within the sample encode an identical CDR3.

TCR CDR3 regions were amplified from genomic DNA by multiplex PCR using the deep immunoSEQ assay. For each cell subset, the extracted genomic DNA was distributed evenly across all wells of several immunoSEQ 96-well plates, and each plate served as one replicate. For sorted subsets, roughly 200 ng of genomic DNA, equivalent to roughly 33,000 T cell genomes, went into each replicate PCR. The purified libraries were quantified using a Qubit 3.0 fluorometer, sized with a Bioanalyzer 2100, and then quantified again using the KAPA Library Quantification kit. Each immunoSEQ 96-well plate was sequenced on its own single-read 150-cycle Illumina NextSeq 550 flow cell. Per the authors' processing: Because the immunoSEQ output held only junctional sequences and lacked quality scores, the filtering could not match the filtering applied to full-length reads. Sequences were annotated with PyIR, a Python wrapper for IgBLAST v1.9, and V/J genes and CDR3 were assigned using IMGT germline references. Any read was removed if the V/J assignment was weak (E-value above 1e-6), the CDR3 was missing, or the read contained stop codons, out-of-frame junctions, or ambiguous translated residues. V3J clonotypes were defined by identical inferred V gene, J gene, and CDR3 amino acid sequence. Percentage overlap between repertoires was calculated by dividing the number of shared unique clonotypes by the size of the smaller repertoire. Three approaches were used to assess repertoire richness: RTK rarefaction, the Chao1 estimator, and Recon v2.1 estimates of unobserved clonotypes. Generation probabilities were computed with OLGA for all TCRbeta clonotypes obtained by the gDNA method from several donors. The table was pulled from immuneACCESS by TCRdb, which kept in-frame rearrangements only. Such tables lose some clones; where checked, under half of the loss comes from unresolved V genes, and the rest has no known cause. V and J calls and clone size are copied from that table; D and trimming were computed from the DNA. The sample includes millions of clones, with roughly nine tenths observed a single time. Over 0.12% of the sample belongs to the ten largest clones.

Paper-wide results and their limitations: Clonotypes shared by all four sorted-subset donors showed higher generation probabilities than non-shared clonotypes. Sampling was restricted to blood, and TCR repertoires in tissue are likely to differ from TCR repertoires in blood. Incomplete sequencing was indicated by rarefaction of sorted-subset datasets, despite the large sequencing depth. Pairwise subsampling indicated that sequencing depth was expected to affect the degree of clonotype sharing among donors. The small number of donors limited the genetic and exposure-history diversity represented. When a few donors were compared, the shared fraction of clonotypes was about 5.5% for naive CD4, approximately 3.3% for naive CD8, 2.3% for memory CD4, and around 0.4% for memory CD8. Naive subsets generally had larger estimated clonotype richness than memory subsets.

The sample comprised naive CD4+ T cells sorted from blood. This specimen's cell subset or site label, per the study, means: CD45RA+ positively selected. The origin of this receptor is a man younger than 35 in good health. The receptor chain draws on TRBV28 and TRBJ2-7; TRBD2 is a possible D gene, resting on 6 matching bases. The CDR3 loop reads CASTGGYEQYF. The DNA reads TGTGCCAGCACCGGGGGATACGAGCAGTACTTC.